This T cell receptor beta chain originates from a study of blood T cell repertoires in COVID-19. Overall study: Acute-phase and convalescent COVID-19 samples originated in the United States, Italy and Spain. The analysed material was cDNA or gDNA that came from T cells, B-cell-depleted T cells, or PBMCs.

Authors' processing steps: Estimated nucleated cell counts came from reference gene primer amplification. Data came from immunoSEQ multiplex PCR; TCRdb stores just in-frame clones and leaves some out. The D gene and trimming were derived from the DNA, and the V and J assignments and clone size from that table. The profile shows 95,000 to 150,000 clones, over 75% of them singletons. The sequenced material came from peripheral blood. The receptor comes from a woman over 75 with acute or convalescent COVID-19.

The CDR3 nucleotides read TGTGCTAGTGCAGACGGGAACACAGATACGCAGTATTTT. Encoded protein: CASADGNTDTQYF. The rearrangement joins TRBV12-5 to TRBJ2-3, with a tentative D call TRBD2 (5 bases). Trimming stripped 7 bases from V and 2 bases from J, with 10 bases between. The CDR3 consists of 13 residues. Germline V gene lookup returns CDR1 LGHNT and CDR2 FRNRAP.